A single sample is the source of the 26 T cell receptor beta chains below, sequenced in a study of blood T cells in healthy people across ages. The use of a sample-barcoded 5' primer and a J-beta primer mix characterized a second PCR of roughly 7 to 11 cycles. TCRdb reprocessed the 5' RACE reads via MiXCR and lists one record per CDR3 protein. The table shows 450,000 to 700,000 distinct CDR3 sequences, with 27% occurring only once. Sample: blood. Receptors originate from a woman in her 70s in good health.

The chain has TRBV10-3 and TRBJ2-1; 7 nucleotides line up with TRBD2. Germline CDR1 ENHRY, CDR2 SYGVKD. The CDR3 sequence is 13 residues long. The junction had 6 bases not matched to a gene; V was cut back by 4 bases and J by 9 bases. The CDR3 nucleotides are TGTGCCATCAGTGGGGACTACCTGCTTGAGCAGTTCTTC. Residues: CAISGDYLLEQFF.

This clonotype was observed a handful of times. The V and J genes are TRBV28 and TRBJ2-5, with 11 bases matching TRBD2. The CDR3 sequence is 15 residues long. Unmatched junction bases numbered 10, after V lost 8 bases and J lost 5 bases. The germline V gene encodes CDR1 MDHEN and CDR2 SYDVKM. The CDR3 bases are TGTGCCAGCTCCCCTAGCGGGGGGCCCATGGAGACCCAGTACTTC. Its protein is CASSPSGGPMETQYF.

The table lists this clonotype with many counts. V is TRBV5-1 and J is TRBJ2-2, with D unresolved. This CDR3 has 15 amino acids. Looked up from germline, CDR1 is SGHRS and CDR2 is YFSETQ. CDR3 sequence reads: CATSSLPENTGELFF. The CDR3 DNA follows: TGCGCAACCAGCAGCCTCCCAGAGAACACCGGGGAGCTGTTTTTT.

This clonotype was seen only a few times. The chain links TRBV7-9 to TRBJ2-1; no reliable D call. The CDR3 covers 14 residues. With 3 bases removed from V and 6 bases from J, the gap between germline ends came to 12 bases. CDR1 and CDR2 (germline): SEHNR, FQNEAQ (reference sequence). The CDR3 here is CASSFGRSGNEQFF. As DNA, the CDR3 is TGTGCCAGCAGCTTCGGGCGGAGTGGCAATGAGCAGTTCTTC.

The CDR3 sequence is CASSFWQETQYF. CDR3 in DNA: TGTGCCAGCAGCTTTTGGCAAGAGACCCAGTACTTC. The rearrangement uses TRBV5-5 and TRBJ2-5; D uncertain. Germline CDR1 is SGHKS and CDR2 is YYEKEE (reference sequence). The CDR3 covers 12 residues. V lost 2 bases, J lost 2 bases, and 4 bases lay in between.

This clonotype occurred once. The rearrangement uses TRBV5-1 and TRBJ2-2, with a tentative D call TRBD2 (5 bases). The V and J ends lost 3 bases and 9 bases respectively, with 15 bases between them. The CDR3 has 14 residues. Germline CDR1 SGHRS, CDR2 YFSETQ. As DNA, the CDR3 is TGCGCCAGCAGCTCGCTTTGGGAGACCCGGGAGCTGTTTTTT. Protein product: CASSSLWETRELFF.

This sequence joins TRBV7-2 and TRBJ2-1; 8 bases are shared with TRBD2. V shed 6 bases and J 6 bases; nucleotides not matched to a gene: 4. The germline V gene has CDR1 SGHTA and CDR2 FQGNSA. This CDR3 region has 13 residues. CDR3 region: CASRPSGPNEQFF. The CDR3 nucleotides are TGTGCCAGCAGACCTAGCGGGCCCAATGAGCAGTTCTTC.

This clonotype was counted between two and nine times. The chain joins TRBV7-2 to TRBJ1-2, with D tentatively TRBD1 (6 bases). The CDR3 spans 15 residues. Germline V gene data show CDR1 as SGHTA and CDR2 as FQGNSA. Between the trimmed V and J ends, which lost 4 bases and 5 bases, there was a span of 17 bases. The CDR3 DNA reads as TGTGCCAGCAGCTCCAGGGGAGACCTGAGATATGGCTACACCTTC. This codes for CASSSRGDLRYGYTF.

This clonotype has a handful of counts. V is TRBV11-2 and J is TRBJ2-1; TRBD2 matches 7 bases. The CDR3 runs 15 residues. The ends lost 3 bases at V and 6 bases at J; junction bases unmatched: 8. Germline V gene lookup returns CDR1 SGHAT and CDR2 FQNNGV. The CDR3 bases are TGTGCCAGCAGCTTGTCCGGGAGGCCCACCAATGAGCAGTTCTTC. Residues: CASSLSGRPTNEQFF.

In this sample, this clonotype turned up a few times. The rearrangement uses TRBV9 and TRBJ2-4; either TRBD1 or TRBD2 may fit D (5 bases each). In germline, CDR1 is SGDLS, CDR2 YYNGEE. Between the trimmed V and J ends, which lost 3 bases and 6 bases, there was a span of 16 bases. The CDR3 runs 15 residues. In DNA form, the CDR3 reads TGTGCCAGCAGCGGACGCGAGGGTGGGGGAAACATTCAGTACTTC. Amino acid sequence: CASSGREGGGNIQYF. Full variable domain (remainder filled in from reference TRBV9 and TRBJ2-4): DSGVTQTPKHLITATGQRVTLRCSPRSGDLSVYWYQQSLDQGLQFLIQYYNGEERAKGNILERFSAQQFPDLHSELNLSSLELGDSALYFCASSGREGGGNIQYFGAGTRLSVL.

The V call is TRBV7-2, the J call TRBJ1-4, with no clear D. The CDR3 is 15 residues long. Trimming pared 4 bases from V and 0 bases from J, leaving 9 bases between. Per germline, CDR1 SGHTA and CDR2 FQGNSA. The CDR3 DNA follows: TGTGCCAGCAGCTCAGAGTGGGCAACTAATGAAAAACTGTTTTTT. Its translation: CASSSEWATNEKLFF.

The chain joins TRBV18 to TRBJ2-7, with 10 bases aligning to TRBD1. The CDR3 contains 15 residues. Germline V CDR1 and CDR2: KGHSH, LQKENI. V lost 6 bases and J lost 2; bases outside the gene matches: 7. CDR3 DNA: TGTGCCAGCTCGCCCGGGACAGGGGCAACCTACGAGCAGTACTTC. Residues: CASSPGTGATYEQYF.

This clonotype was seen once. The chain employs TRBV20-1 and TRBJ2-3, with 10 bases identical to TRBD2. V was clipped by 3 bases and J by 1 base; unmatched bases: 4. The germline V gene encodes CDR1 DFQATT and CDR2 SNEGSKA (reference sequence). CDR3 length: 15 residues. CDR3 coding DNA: TGCAGTGCTAGGGCAACTAGCGGGGGCACAGATACGCAGTATTTT. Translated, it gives CSARATSGGTDTQYF.

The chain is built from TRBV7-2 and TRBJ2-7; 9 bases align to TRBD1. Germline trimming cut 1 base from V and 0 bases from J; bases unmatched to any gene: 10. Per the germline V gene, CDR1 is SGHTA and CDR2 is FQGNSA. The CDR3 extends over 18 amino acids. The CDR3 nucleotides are TGTGCCAGCAGCTTAGGAGACAGGGGGAGAAGGGGCTCCTACGAGCAGTACTTC. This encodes CASSLGDRGRRGSYEQYF.

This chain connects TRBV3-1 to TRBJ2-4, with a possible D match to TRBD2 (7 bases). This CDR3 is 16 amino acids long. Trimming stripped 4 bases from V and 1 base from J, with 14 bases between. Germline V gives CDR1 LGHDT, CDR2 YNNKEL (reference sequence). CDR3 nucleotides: TGTGCCAGCAGCCCCTGGGCGGGGGCCGCCAAAAACATTCAGTACTTC. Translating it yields CASSPWAGAAKNIQYF.

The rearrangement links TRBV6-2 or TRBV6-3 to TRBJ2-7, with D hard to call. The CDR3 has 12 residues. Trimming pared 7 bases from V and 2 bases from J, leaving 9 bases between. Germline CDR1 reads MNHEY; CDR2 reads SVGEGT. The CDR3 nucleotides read TGTGCCAGCACTCTGGAGACCTACGAGCAGTACTTC. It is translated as CASTLETYEQYF.

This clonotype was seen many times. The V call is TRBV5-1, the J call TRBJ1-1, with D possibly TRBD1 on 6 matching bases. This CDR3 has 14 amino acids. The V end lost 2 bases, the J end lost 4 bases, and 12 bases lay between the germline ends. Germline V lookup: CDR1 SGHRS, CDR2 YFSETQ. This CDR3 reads CASSFSGEGTEAFF. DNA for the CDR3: TGCGCCAGCAGCTTTTCAGGGGAGGGCACTGAAGCTTTCTTT.

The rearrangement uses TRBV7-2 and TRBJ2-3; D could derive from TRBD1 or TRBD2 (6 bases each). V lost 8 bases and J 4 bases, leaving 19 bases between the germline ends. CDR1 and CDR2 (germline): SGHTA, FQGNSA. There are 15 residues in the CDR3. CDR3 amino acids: CASGGGSLRADTQYF. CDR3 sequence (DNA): TGTGCCAGCGGAGGGGGTTCACTCCGTGCAGATACGCAGTATTTT.

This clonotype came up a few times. CDR3 sequence (DNA): TGCAGTGCTAGAGAACATAGCGGGGTGGAGACCCAGTACTTC. It yields the protein CSAREHSGVETQYF. The V and J genes are TRBV20-1 and TRBJ2-5; 8 bases align to TRBD2. CDR3 length: 14 amino acids. V trimming: 0 bases; J trimming: 5 bases; junction bases outside the gene matches: 5. Germline loops: CDR1 DFQATT, CDR2 SNEGSKA (reference sequence).

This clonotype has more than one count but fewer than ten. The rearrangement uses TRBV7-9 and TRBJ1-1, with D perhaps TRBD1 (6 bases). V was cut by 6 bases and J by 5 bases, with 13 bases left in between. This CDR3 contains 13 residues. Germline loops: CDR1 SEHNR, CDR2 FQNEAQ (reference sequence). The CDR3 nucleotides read TGTGCCAGCAGTAGGGGGGCGAGTACTGAAGCTTTCTTT. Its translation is CASSRGASTEAFF. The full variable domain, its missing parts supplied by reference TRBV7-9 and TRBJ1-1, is DTGVSQNPRHKITKRGQNVTFRCDPISEHNRLYWYRQTLGQGPEFLTYFQNEAQLEKSRLLSDRFSAERPKGSFSTLEIQRTEQGDSAMYLCASSRGASTEAFFGQGTRLTVV.

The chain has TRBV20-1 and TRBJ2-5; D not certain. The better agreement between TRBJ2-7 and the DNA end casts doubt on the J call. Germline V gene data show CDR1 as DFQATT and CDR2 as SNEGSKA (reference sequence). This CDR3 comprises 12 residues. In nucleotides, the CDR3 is TGCAGTGCTAGTCGAATGACGCGCGAGCAGTACTTC. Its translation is CSASRMTREQYF.

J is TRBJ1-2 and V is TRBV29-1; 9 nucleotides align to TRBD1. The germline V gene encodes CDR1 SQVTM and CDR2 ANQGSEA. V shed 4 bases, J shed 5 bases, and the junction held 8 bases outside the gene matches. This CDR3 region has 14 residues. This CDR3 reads CSVGGQGLGYGYTF. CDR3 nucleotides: TGCAGCGTTGGGGGACAGGGCTTGGGGTATGGCTACACCTTC.

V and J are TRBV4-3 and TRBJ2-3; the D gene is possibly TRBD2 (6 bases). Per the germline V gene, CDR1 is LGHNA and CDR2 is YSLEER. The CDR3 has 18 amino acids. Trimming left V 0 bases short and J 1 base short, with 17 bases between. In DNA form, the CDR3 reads TGCGCCAGCAGCCAAGAAATAGGAGGGTGGGCGGGCACAGATACGCAGTATTTT. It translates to CASSQEIGGWAGTDTQYF.

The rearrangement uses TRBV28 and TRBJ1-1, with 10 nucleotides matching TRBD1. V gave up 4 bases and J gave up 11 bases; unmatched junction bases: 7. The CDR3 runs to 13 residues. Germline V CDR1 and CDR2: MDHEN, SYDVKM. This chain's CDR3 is CASSSGQGFFAFF. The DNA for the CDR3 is TGTGCCAGCAGTTCGGGACAGGGGTTTTTCGCTTTCTTT.

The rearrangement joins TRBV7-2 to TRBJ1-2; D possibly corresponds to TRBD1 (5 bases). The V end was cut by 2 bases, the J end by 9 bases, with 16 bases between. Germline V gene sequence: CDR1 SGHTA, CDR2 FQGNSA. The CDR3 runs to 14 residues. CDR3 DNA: TGTGCCAGCAGCTTAAGGCGGGGGAGGGAAAGCTACACCTTC. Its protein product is CASSLRRGRESYTF.

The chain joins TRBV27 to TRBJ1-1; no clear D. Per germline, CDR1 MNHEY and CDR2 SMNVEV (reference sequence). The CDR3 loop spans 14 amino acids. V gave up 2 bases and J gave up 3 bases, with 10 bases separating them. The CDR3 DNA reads TGTGCCAGCAGTTTAAGGGAGGGCTACACTGAAGCTTTCTTT. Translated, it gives CASSLREGYTEAFF.